This T cell receptor (beta chain) was identified during a study of circulating CD8 cells and anti-PD-1 response in melanoma. Four subsets defined by PD-1 and/or TIGIT were sorted from live CD3+CD8+TCRalphabeta+ cells. From germline, CDR1 is SQVTM and CDR2 ANQGSEA. The V and J ends lost 8 bases and 7 bases respectively, with 12 bases between them. This CDR3 is 11 amino acids long. The QIAseq Immune Repertoire TCR panel built the libraries from approximately 16 ng of total RNA. TCRdb ran MiXCR on the reads and lists one entry per CDR3 protein. The data contain 640 or so distinct CDR3 sequences, roughly 8% of them seen just once; the ten biggest clones take up around 20%. This clonotype is hyperexpanded in the sample. The antigen remains undetermined. Overall study findings and caveats: DNEG was most diverse; TIGIT repertoires were least diverse. Subset repertoires were largely private at M1, with under 7% shared.

The TCR sequence derives from a human donor with melanoma. The chain links TRBV29-1 to TRBJ2-1; either TRBD1 or TRBD2 may fit D (5 bases each). The sequenced sample was CD8+ T cells from PBMCs, obtained at baseline or after one month of anti-PD-1 therapy (not recorded which). CDR3 sequence: CSLKWGNEQFF. As DNA, the CDR3 is TGCAGCCTGAAATGGGGGAATGAGCAGTTCTTC.